This TCR beta chain comes out of a study of cytomegalovirus exposure and HLA in healthy donors. Study conclusions and caveats: The majority of CMV-associated TCR beta chains were reported as apparently HLA-restricted in a later analysis. Most subjects' HLA-A and HLA-B alleles were reportedly predicted from TCR beta sequences.

A multiplex PCR was run with 60 Vbeta primers and 13 Jbeta primers. Using immunoSEQ multiplex PCR, the repertoire was profiled, and TCRdb retains in-frame clones only, with some absent. The sample holds 150,000 to 200,000 clones, 60% to 80% seen once. With regard to this clone: What it binds is not known.

Germline V gives CDR1 MDHEN, CDR2 SYDVKM. The CDR3 is 19 residues long. V lost 6 bases and J lost 6; bases outside the gene matches: 24. The material sequenced was PBMCs. The rearrangement joins TRBV28 to TRBJ1-2, with 8 bases identical to TRBD1. The TCR comes from a woman between 50 and 59 years old in good health and CMV-seropositive. The CDR3 loop is CASRPYLVVDRAGLDGYTF. DNA of the CDR3: TGTGCCAGCAGGCCATATTTAGTTGTGGACAGGGCTGGCTTAGATGGCTACACCTTC.